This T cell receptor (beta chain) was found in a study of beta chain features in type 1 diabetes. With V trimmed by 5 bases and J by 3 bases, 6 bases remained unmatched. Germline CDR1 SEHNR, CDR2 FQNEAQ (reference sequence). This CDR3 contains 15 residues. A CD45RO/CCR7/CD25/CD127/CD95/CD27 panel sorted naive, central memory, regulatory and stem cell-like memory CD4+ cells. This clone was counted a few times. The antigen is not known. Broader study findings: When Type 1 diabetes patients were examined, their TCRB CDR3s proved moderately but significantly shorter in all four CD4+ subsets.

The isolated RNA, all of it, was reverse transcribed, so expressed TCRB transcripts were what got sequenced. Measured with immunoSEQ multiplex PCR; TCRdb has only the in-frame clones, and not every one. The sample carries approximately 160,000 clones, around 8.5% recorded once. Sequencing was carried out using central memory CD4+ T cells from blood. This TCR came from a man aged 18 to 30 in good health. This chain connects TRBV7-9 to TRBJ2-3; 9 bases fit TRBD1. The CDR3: CASSPGQGWTDTQYF. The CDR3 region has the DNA TGTGCCAGCAGCCCGGGACAGGGATGGACAGATACGCAGTATTTT.